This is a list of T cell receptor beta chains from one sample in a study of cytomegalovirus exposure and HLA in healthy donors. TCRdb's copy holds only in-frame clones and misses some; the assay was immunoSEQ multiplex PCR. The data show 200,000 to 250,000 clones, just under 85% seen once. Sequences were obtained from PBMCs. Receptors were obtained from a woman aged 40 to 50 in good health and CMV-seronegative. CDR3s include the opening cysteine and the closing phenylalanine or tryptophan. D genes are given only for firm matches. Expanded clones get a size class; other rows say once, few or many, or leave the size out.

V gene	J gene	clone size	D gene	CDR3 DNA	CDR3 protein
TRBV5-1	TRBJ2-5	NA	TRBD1	TGCGCCAGCAGCCCTGGGACAGGGGAAGAGACCCAGTACTTC	CASSPGTGEETQYF
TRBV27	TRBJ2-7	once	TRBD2	TGTGCCAGCAGTTTACGGCAGCGGGGCTCCTACGAGCAGTACTTC	CASSLRQRGSYEQYF
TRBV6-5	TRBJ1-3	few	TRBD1	TGTGCCAGCAGTGTGACAGGGTCTGGAAACACCATATATTTT	CASSVTGSGNTIYF
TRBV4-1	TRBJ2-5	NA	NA	TGCGCCAGCAGCCCGGGCGGGACCGGCCGGGAGACCCAGTACTTC	CASSPGGTGRETQYF
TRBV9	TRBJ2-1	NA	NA	TGTGCCAGCAGCGTAGGAGGCCCAGCTAATAATGAGCAGTTCTTC	CASSVGGPANNEQFF
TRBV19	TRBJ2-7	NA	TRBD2	TGTGCCAGTAGTGCCCCCGGGGGGTCCTCCTCCTACGAGCAGTACTTC	CASSAPGGSSSYEQYF
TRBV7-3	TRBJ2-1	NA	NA	TGTGCCAGCAGTTTACCAGGAGGTACTGAGCAGTTCTTC	CASSLPGGTEQFF
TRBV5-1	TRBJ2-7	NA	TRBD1	TGCGCCAGCAGCTTAGGTTCGCGGCAGGGGGACTCCTACGAGCAGTACTTC	CASSLGSRQGDSYEQYF
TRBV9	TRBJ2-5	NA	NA	TGTGCCAGCAGCTCCGGCCAGGGGTTCCAAGAGACCCAGTACTTC	CASSSGQGFQETQYF
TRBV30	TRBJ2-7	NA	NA	TGTGCCTGGAGTGGTGGGCGACTAGTTCTCGAGCAGTACTTC	CAWSGGRLVLEQYF
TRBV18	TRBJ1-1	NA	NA	TGTGCCAGCTCACCACCGCGGGGCCGGGGGAACACTGAAGCTTTCTTT	CASSPPRGRGNTEAFF
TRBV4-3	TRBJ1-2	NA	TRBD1	TGCGCCAGCAGCCGCTCGGGGGCTGGAGGGGGCATCTATGGCTACACCTTC	CASSRSGAGGGIYGYTF
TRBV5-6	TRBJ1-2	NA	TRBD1	TGTGCCAGCAGCTTAACCCCGGGACAGGGGGACTATGGCTACACCTTC	CASSLTPGQGDYGYTF
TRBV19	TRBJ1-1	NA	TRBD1	TGTGCCAGTAGTAGGGGGACAGCGAACACTGAAGCTTTCTTT	CASSRGTANTEAFF
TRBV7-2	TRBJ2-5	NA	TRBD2	TGTGCCAGCAGCTGGACTAGCCAGATGACCCAGTACTTC	CASSWTSQMTQYF
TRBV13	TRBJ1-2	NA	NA	TGTGCCAGCAGCGATAACAGGGAGATATCCTATGGCTACACCTTC	CASSDNREISYGYTF
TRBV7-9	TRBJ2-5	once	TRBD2	TGTGCCAGCAGCTCCCTGGGGACGAGCGGGGGAGAGACCCAGTACTTC	CASSSLGTSGGETQYF